The rows below give T cell receptor beta chains drawn from one sample of a study of identical twins. TCRdb analysed the 5' RACE reads with MiXCR anew, one entry per CDR3 protein. The sample contains approximately 140,000 distinct CDR3 sequences, under 4.5% of which appear only once. What was sequenced was memory T cells sorted from blood. Receptors were obtained from a man younger than 35 in good health. Both conserved end residues are part of each CDR3. Fields, in order: CDR3 DNA, CDR3 protein, J gene, clone size, D gene, V gene. A D gene is named only where the DNA matches it firmly. Clone size, where shown, is once, few, many, or a class for clones that have expanded.

TGTGCCAGCAGTTCGTCCGGGACTAGTAGAGAGACCCAGTACTTC,CASSSSGTSRETQYF,TRBJ2-5,.,TRBD2,TRBV28
TGCGCCAGCAGCTTAGCGGGAGAGTCCTACAATGAGCAGTTCTTC,CASSLAGESYNEQFF,TRBJ2-1,many,TRBD2,TRBV5-1
TGCAGTGCTAATCGCGGAGTTCACACAGATACGCAGTATTTT,CSANRGVHTDTQYF,TRBJ2-3,many,.,TRBV20-1
TGCAGTGCTACTCCCTTGACAGGGAATAACTATGGCTACACCTTC,CSATPLTGNNYGYTF,TRBJ1-2,many,TRBD1,TRBV20-1
TGCGCCAGCAGCCCTAGCGGGATTTCCTACAATGAGCAGTTCTTC,CASSPSGISYNEQFF,TRBJ2-1,many,TRBD2,TRBV5-1
TGTGCCAGCAGTGATAAGGAATTCTCTGATGAAAAACTGTTTTTT,CASSDKEFSDEKLFF,TRBJ1-4,many,.,TRBV2
TGTGCCTGGGGGCTACCGGGGGGGACCGTTCAGACCCAGTACTTC,CAWGLPGGTVQTQYF,TRBJ2-5,few,TRBD2,TRBV30
TGTGCCAGCAGCCAAGAAGGGACTAGCGACAATGAGCAGTTCTTC,CASSQEGTSDNEQFF,TRBJ2-1,many,TRBD2,TRBV3-1
TGCGCCAGCAGCCAAAGGGGGGGAGTTGTCACCGGGGAGCTGTTTTTT,CASSQRGGVVTGELFF,TRBJ2-2,many,.,TRBV5-1
TGTGCCAGCAGTTACTCGGGACAGGGGGCAGATACGCAGTATTTT,CASSYSGQGADTQYF,TRBJ2-3,many,TRBD1,TRBV6-5
TGTGCCACCAGTGACAGCGGCACAGATACGAAGTATTTT,CATSDSGTDTKYF,TRBJ2-3,.,.,TRBV24-1
TGTGCCAGTAATTTCCAGCGAAATGAAAAACTGTTTTTT,CASNFQRNEKLFF,TRBJ1-4,many,.,TRBV19
TGCAGTGCTGGCGGGACTAGCGGCTACTACGAGCAGTACTTC,CSAGGTSGYYEQYF,TRBJ2-7,many,TRBD2,TRBV20-1
TGTGCCAGCAGCTTGGTCACAGAAAATTCACCCCTCCACTTT,CASSLVTENSPLHF,TRBJ1-6,many,.,TRBV5-6
TGTGCCAGCAGCTTAGCGAAAGCGGGAGTGTATAACAATGAGCAGTTCTTC,CASSLAKAGVYNNEQFF,TRBJ2-1,.,TRBD2,TRBV7-9
TGTGCCACCAGCAGAGACTCAGTCGAAGCTTTCTTT,CATSRDSVEAFF,TRBJ1-1,many,.,TRBV15
TGTGCCACCAGAGCTGAGCGCACGAACACCGGGGAGCTGTTTTTT,CATRAERTNTGELFF,TRBJ2-2,many,.,TRBV15
TGTGCCAGCAGCTTATGGAGGGACCGCAATGAGCAGTTCTTC,CASSLWRDRNEQFF,TRBJ2-1,many,.,TRBV7-6
TGTGCCAGCAGCTTAGGGACTGCAACTAATGAAAAACTGTTTTTT,CASSLGTATNEKLFF,TRBJ1-4,many,.,TRBV13
TGTGCCAGCAGTTTAAGGAACCAAGAAGAAAAACTGTTTTTT,CASSLRNQEEKLFF,TRBJ1-4,many,.,TRBV12-3/TRBV12-4
TGTGCCAGCAGCTTAGATATTGGCCCCGCGTACTTC,CASSLDIGPAYF,TRBJ2-4,many,.,TRBV11-2
TGCAGTGCTAGCGGGGGGATCGGCGGGGCGACCGGGGAGCTGTTTTTT,CSASGGIGGATGELFF,TRBJ2-2,many,TRBD2,TRBV20-1
TGTGCCAGCAGCTTAATGGGACAGGGCCTACCCTACGAGCAGTACTTC,CASSLMGQGLPYEQYF,TRBJ2-7,many,TRBD1,TRBV7-4
TGTGCCAGCAAACTAGCGGGAGCCTACGAGCAGTACTTC,CASKLAGAYEQYF,TRBJ2-7,many,TRBD2,TRBV13
TGCGCCAGCTCGGGCGTCGGCCAAGAGACCCAGTACTTC,CASSGVGQETQYF,TRBJ2-5,many,.,TRBV5-1
TGCAGCGTGGGGAACAGATACAATGAGCAGTTCTTC,CSVGNRYNEQFF,TRBJ2-1,many,.,TRBV29-1
TGTGCCAGCAGCACTAGCGGGAGGGGCAATGAGCAGTTCTTC,CASSTSGRGNEQFF,TRBJ2-1,many,TRBD2,TRBV12-3/TRBV12-4
TGTGCCAGCAGCTTAAGGTCGGCGGGAGTATCCTACAATGAGCAGTTCTTC,CASSLRSAGVSYNEQFF,TRBJ2-1,many,TRBD2,TRBV7-8